A selection of T cell receptor beta chains follows, all from one sample in a study of T cells in Graves' hyperthyroidism and ophthalmopathy. TCRdb itself ran the multiplex PCR reads through MiXCR, one entry per CDR3 protein. This repertoire shows around 700,000 distinct CDR3 sequences, roughly a third found once; its top ten account for less than 40%. The specimen was blood. The receptors here all came from a middle-aged woman with Graves' hyperthyroidism. Each CDR3 is given with its conserved first and last residue. D genes are given only for firm matches. Some rows mark clone size as missing; the rest say once, few, many or name a class of expanded clone.

j_gene | abundance | d_gene | v_gene | len | CDR3nt | CDR3aa
TRBJ1-5 | many | . | TRBV11-2 | 13 | TGTGCCAGCAGCCCCGCGGGCGATCAGCCCCAGCATTTT | CASSPAGDQPQHF
TRBJ1-1 | many | . | TRBV20-1 | 10 | TGCAGAGTCAGGGATTCTGAAGCTTTCTTT | CRVRDSEAFF
TRBJ2-7 | many | . | TRBV29-1 | 14 | TGCAGCGCCGGAGCCGGGACTGAGACTTACGAGCAGTACTTC | CSAGAGTETYEQYF
TRBJ1-2 | many | . | TRBV12-3/TRBV12-4 | 12 | TGTGCCAGCAGTTTTGACCCTGAAGGCTACACCTTC | CASSFDPEGYTF
TRBJ2-5 | many | TRBD2 | TRBV20-1 | 15 | TGCAGTGCTAGGGGCGGGGGGGCGGCTCGAGAGACCCAGTACTTC | CSARGGGAARETQYF
TRBJ1-6 | few | . | TRBV6-5 | 15 | TGTGCCAGCAGTACCCTTCTGGAGTCCCGTCTTCGCCTCCACTTT | CASSTLLESRLRLHF
TRBJ2-2 | . | . | TRBV5-1 | 16 | TGCGCCAGCAGCTTGCAGACAGACTTGAACACCGGGGAGCTGTTTTTT | CASSLQTDLNTGELFF
TRBJ2-5 | few | . | TRBV6-5 | 16 | TGTGCCAGCAGCGCCAGGGCTAACCCGTACCAAGAGACCCAGTACTTC | CASSARANPYQETQYF
TRBJ1-1 | . | . | TRBV19 | 13 | TGTGCCAGTAGTATAAGAGGGACCACTGAAGCTTTCTTT | CASSIRGTTEAFF
TRBJ2-2 | many | . | TRBV29-1 | 13 | TGCAGCGTTGGATGGAGGAGGGCCGGGGAGCTGTTTTTT | CSVGWRRAGELFF
TRBJ1-5 | . | . | TRBV12-3/TRBV12-4 | 15 | TGTGCCAGCAGTTTTAGCGGCCCAAGAAGTCAGCCCCAGCATTTT | CASSFSGPRSQPQHF
TRBJ2-5 | few | TRBD2 | TRBV5-4 | 16 | TGTGCCAGCAGCCGGGGGACTAGCGGGAGCATAGAGACCCAGTACTTC | CASSRGTSGSIETQYF
TRBJ2-5 | many | . | TRBV10-1 | 14 | TGCGCCAGCAGTGAGAGCAGGGGAGGAGAGACCCAGTACTTC | CASSESRGGETQYF
TRBJ1-3 | many | . | TRBV2 | 16 | TGTGCCAGCAGTGACGCCTTGGGACTAAGTGGAAACACCATATATTTT | CASSDALGLSGNTIYF
TRBJ2-2 | . | . | TRBV20-1 | 12 | TGCAGTGCTGATCGGGACACCGGGGAGCTGTTTTTT | CSADRDTGELFF
TRBJ1-5 | many | TRBD1 | TRBV12-3/TRBV12-4 | 14 | TGTGCCAGCAGTTCAGGCAGGGGGACTCAGCCCCAGCATTTT | CASSSGRGTQPQHF
TRBJ2-5 | . | TRBD2 | TRBV7-2 | 18 | TGTGCCAGCAGCCAAGAAACTAGCGGGGGGTCCTTCCAAGAGACCCAGTACTTC | CASSQETSGGSFQETQYF
TRBJ1-5 | few | TRBD1 | TRBV13 | 15 | TGTGCCAGCAGCTACACAGGGGAAAGCAATCAGCCCCAGCATTTT | CASSYTGESNQPQHF
TRBJ2-1 | . | TRBD2 | TRBV7-2 | 15 | TGTGCCAGCAGCTTAAGTCTAGCGGGACACAATGAGCAGTTCTTC | CASSLSLAGHNEQFF
TRBJ2-6 | . | . | TRBV2 | 15 | TGTGCCACCCGGGACGGAAGCTCTGGGGCCAACGTCCTGACTTTC | CATRDGSSGANVLTF
TRBJ1-2 | many | TRBD1 | TRBV19 | 15 | TGTGCCAGTAGGGGTTTCGGGACAGGGACCTATGGCTACACCTTC | CASRGFGTGTYGYTF
TRBJ2-2 | few | . | TRBV19 | 11 | TGTGCCAGTAAAGTGGCCGGGGAGCTGTTTTTT | CASKVAGELFF
TRBJ1-2 | many | . | TRBV10-3 | 18 | TGTGCCATCAGTGAGTCTTTAACGCAGATCCGACCCTTCACCGGCTACACCTTC | CAISESLTQIRPFTGYTF
TRBJ1-2 | . | . | TRBV24-1 | 17 | TGTGCCACCAGTGATCCTAAGATGTGGGGCACTAACTATGGCCACACCTTC | CATSDPKMWGTNYGHTF
TRBJ2-7 | . | TRBD2 | TRBV7-2 | 14 | TGTGCCAGCAGCTCAGCTAGCGGGACGAGGGAGCAGTACTTC | CASSSASGTREQYF